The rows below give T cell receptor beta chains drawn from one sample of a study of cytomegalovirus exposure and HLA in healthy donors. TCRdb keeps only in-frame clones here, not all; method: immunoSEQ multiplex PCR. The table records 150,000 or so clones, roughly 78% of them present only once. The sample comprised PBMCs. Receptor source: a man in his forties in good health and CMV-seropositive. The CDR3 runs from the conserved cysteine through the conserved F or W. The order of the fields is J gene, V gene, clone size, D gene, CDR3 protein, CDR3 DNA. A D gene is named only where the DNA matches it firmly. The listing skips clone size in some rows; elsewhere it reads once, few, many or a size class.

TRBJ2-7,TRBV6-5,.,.,CASRHPGLKSYEQYF,TGTGCCAGCAGACACCCGGGACTGAAGTCCTACGAGCAGTACTTC
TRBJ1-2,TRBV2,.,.,CASSEGEGLQTF,TGTGCCAGCAGTGAAGGGGAGGGCCTGCAAACCTTC
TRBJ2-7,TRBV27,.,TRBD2,CASSSGGPYEQYF,TGTGCCAGCAGTTCGGGGGGGCCCTACGAGCAGTACTTC
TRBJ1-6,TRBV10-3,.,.,CAIRGGAGYNSPLHF,TGTGCCATCAGGGGAGGGGCAGGGTATAATTCACCCCTCCACTTT
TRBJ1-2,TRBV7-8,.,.,CASSLGRGRGYTF,TGTGCCAGCAGCTTAGGCAGGGGTCGTGGCTACACCTTC
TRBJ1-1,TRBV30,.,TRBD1,CAWQGQVPEAFF,TGTGCCTGGCAGGGACAGGTCCCTGAAGCTTTCTTT
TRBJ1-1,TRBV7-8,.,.,CASSFGRRNTEAFF,TGTGCCAGCAGCTTCGGCAGGCGGAACACTGAAGCTTTCTTT
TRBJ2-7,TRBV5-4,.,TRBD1,CASSWDRTYEQYF,TGTGCCAGCAGCTGGGACAGGACCTACGAGCAGTACTTC
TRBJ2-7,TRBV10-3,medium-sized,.,CAISVILQADLSYEQYF,TGTGCCATCAGTGTAATTCTCCAAGCGGACCTATCCTACGAGCAGTACTTC
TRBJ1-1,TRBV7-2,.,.,CASSPRGGVTEAFF,TGTGCCAGCAGCCCCCGTGGGGGGGTTACTGAAGCTTTCTTT
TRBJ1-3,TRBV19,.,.,CASYMGNTIYF,TGTGCCAGCTATATGGGAAACACCATATATTTT
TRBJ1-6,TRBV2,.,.,CASTPGRGNSPLHF,TGTGCCAGCACCCCCGGGCGGGGTAATTCACCCCTCCACTTT
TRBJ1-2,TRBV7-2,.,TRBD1,CASRQTGVYGYTF,TGTGCCAGCAGGCAGACAGGGGTCTATGGCTACACCTTC
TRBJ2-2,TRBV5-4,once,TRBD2,CASSYGGGTNTGELFF,TGTGCCAGCAGCTATGGCGGGGGGACGAACACCGGGGAGCTGTTTTTT
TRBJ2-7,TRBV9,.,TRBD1,CASSVRPGGRDEQYF,TGTGCCAGCAGCGTACGGCCAGGGGGCCGGGACGAGCAGTACTTC
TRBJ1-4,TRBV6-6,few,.,CASSYGGRGENEKLFF,TGTGCCAGCAGTTACGGAGGACGGGGGGAAAATGAAAAACTGTTTTTT
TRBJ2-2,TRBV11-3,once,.,CASAAGLGGELFF,TGTGCCAGCGCCGCCGGGTTGGGTGGGGAGCTGTTTTTT
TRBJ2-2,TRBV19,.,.,CASSIGQINTGELFF,TGTGCCAGTAGTATCGGACAGATTAACACCGGGGAGCTGTTTTTT
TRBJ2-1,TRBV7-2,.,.,CASSFRGNSYNEQFF,TGTGCCAGCAGCTTTAGGGGGAACTCCTACAATGAGCAGTTCTTC
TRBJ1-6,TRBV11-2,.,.,CASSGRQANSPLHF,TGTGCCAGCAGCGGTCGACAGGCCAATTCACCCCTCCACTTT
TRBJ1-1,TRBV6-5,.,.,CASSYDNMNTEAFF,TGTGCCAGCAGTTACGACAACATGAACACTGAAGCTTTCTTT
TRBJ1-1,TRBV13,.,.,CASKGGRKTEAFF,TGTGCCAGCAAGGGGGGGCGTAAAACTGAAGCTTTCTTT
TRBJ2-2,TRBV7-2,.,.,CASRRDFRTGELFF,TGTGCCAGCAGGCGGGACTTCCGCACCGGGGAGCTGTTTTTT
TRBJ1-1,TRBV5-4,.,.,CASSQGRAEAFF,TGTGCCAGCAGCCAGGGGAGGGCTGAAGCTTTCTTT
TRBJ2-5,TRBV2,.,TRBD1,CASSDKRGQGVETQYF,TGTGCCAGCAGTGATAAAAGGGGACAGGGGGTAGAGACCCAGTACTTC
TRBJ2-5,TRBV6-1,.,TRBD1,CASSPRRGGSETQYF,TGTGCCAGCAGCCCCCGGAGAGGGGGCTCGGAGACCCAGTACTTC
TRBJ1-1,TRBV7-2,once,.,CASSTVIWPGTEAFF,TGTGCCAGCAGTACCGTGATTTGGCCCGGGACTGAAGCTTTCTTT
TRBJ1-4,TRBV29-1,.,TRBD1,CSVARTGLNEKLFF,TGCAGCGTAGCGCGGACAGGGCTAAATGAAAAACTGTTTTTT
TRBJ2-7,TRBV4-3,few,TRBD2,CASSQDTSGANEQYF,TGCGCCAGCAGCCAAGACACTAGCGGGGCCAACGAGCAGTACTTC
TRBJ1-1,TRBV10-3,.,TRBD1,CAISDLQGAFNEAFF,TGTGCCATCAGCGACCTCCAGGGGGCCTTCAATGAAGCTTTCTTT
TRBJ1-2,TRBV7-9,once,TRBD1,CASRPDRDLGYTF,TGTGCCAGTAGACCTGACAGGGATCTTGGCTACACCTTC
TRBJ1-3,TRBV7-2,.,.,CASSVTSSGNTIYF,TGTGCCAGCAGCGTAACGAGCTCTGGAAACACCATATATTTT
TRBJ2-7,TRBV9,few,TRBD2,CASSPSGGALAREQYF,TGTGCCAGCAGCCCCTCCGGGGGGGCCCTGGCTCGGGAGCAGTACTTC
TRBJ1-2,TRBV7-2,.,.,CASRGWGPNYGYTF,TGTGCCAGCAGAGGGTGGGGGCCAAACTATGGCTACACCTTC
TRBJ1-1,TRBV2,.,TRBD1,CASSSDRGASEAFF,TGTGCCAGCAGTTCGGACAGGGGTGCTTCTGAAGCTTTCTTT
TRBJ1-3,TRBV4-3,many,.,CASSQQTDRENTIYF,TGCGCCAGCAGCCAACAAACCGACAGAGAAAACACCATATATTTT
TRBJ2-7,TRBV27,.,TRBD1,CASSKGQGNYEQYF,TGTGCCAGCAGCAAGGGACAGGGGAACTACGAGCAGTACTTC
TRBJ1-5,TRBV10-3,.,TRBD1,CAIRDRGPNQPQHF,TGTGCCATCCGAGACAGGGGGCCAAATCAGCCCCAGCATTTT
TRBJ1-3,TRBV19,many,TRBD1,CASTDRGNRNTIYF,TGTGCCAGTACTGACAGGGGGAATAGAAACACCATATATTTT
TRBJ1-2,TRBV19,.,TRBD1,CASSILVTGGYGYTF,TGTGCCAGTAGTATACTAGTGACAGGGGGCTATGGCTACACCTTC
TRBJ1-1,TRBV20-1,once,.,CSASEVIRAFF,TGCAGTGCTAGTGAGGTGATCCGAGCTTTCTTT
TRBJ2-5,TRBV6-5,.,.,CASRRGGEETQYF,TGTGCCAGCAGAAGGGGGGGCGAAGAGACCCAGTACTTC